A selection of T cell receptor beta chains follows, all from one sample in a study of OX40 agonist ivuxolimab in advanced cancers. Sequenced by immunoSEQ multiplex PCR; TCRdb stores in-frame clones only, minus some. The table records more than 45,000 clones, 85% to 90% of them present only once. The sample was CD4+ or CD8+ T cells sorted from blood, taken in a trial of the OX40 agonist ivuxolimab. The source is an adult with an advanced solid tumor such as melanoma, head and neck, liver or kidney cancer. CDR3s include the opening cysteine and the closing phenylalanine or tryptophan. The D gene is left open where the match is weak. Size is omitted from some rows. Given values are once, few, many or a class for expanded clones.

D: TRBD2; size: .; V: TRBV27; length: 14; J: TRBJ2-3; CDR3: CASSLGLAESTQYF; DNA: TGTGCCAGCAGTTTGGGACTAGCTGAAAGTACGCAGTATTTT
D: .; size: .; V: TRBV4-1; length: 14; J: TRBJ2-2; CDR3: CASSQHRNTGELFF; DNA: TGCGCCAGCAGCCAACACAGGAACACCGGGGAGCTGTTTTTT
D: TRBD1; size: .; V: TRBV19; length: 14; J: TRBJ1-1; CDR3: CASVSGTGNTEAFF; DNA: TGTGCCAGTGTCTCCGGGACAGGGAACACTGAAGCTTTCTTT
D: .; size: .; V: TRBV7-3; length: 13; J: TRBJ2-7; CDR3: CASSPRGPYEQYF; DNA: TGTGCCAGCAGCCCTAGGGGTCCCTACGAGCAGTACTTC
D: .; size: once; V: TRBV9; length: 14; J: TRBJ2-3; CDR3: CASSPPTGSDTQYF; DNA: TGTGCCAGCAGCCCGCCGACGGGGTCAGATACGCAGTATTTT
D: TRBD2; size: .; V: TRBV6-6; length: 12; J: TRBJ2-3; CDR3: CAVLGGGDTQYF; DNA: TGTGCCGTCCTTGGCGGGGGAGATACGCAGTATTTT
D: .; size: .; V: TRBV6-5; length: 11; J: TRBJ2-7; CDR3: CASSSSSEQYF; DNA: TGTGCCAGCAGTTCCAGCAGCGAGCAGTACTTC
D: .; size: .; V: TRBV11-2; length: 17; J: TRBJ2-7; CDR3: CASSLGGRGPLFNEQYF; DNA: TGTGCCAGCAGCTTAGGTGGGAGAGGGCCCCTTTTCAACGAGCAGTACTTC
D: .; size: .; V: TRBV9; length: 15; J: TRBJ2-5; CDR3: CASSVAGATAETQYF; DNA: TGTGCCAGCAGCGTAGCGGGGGCCACGGCGGAGACCCAGTACTTC
D: TRBD2; size: .; V: TRBV4-1; length: 17; J: TRBJ2-3; CDR3: CASSQNPGGPSVDTQYF; DNA: TGCGCCAGCAGCCAGAACCCGGGGGGGCCTTCGGTAGATACGCAGTATTTT
D: .; size: .; V: TRBV27; length: 13; J: TRBJ2-1; CDR3: CASRKSPYNEQFF; DNA: TGTGCCAGCAGGAAAAGCCCATACAATGAGCAGTTCTTC
D: .; size: .; V: TRBV5-1; length: 14; J: TRBJ2-3; CDR3: CASSLSQSADTQYF; DNA: TGCGCCAGCAGCTTGAGTCAGTCGGCAGATACGCAGTATTTT
D: .; size: .; V: TRBV5-1; length: 15; J: TRBJ2-3; CDR3: CASSLWSGGADTQYF; DNA: TGCGCCAGCAGCTTGTGGTCAGGGGGGGCAGATACGCAGTATTTT
D: TRBD1; size: .; V: TRBV6-6; length: 15; J: TRBJ2-3; CDR3: CASSQPGQETDTQYF; DNA: TGTGCCAGCAGCCAGCCGGGACAGGAAACAGATACGCAGTATTTT
D: .; size: .; V: TRBV7-6; length: 16; J: TRBJ1-3; CDR3: CASSLIEGYTGNTIYF; DNA: TGTGCCAGCAGCTTAATCGAGGGCTACACTGGAAACACCATATATTTT
D: .; size: once; V: TRBV6-5; length: 14; J: TRBJ2-2; CDR3: CASSYSTGGGELFF; DNA: TGTGCCAGCAGTTACTCGACCGGGGGCGGGGAGCTGTTTTTT
D: .; size: .; V: TRBV9; length: 16; J: TRBJ1-1; CDR3: CASRSGAHVSNTEAFF; DNA: TGTGCCAGCAGATCCGGGGCCCATGTATCGAACACTGAAGCTTTCTTT
D: .; size: .; V: TRBV5-1; length: 14; J: TRBJ1-1; CDR3: CASSLEAGWTEAFF; DNA: TGCGCCAGCAGCTTGGAAGCTGGTTGGACTGAAGCTTTCTTT
D: .; size: .; V: TRBV7-8; length: 15; J: TRBJ1-2; CDR3: CASSLEGGSKNSDTF; DNA: TGTGCCAGCAGCTTAGAGGGCGGCTCCAAGAATTCCGATACCTTC
D: TRBD1; size: once; V: TRBV27; length: 15; J: TRBJ2-5; CDR3: CASSLGQGVSQTQYF; DNA: TGTGCCAGCAGTTTAGGACAGGGGGTTTCACAGACCCAGTACTTC
D: .; size: .; V: TRBV7-6; length: 14; J: TRBJ1-1; CDR3: CASSGEDQDGEAFF; DNA: TGTGCCAGCAGCGGAGAAGACCAGGACGGGGAAGCTTTCTTT
D: .; size: .; V: TRBV27; length: 13; J: TRBJ1-5; CDR3: CASNLGAGQPQHF; DNA: TGTGCCAGCAATCTTGGGGCGGGACAGCCCCAGCATTTT
D: .; size: .; V: TRBV19; length: 17; J: TRBJ2-1; CDR3: CASILTRGDRRVGEQFF; DNA: TGTGCCAGTATTCTCACCCGGGGGGACAGGCGGGTCGGTGAGCAGTTCTTC
D: .; size: .; V: TRBV4-3; length: 13; J: TRBJ2-3; CDR3: CASSPDLTDTQYF; DNA: TGCGCCAGCAGTCCGGACCTCACAGATACGCAGTATTTT
D: TRBD1; size: .; V: TRBV9; length: 18; J: TRBJ1-4; CDR3: CASSHPPDRGPTNEKLFF; DNA: TGTGCCAGCAGCCACCCCCCGGACAGGGGGCCAACTAATGAAAAACTGTTTTTT
D: .; size: .; V: TRBV28; length: 14; J: TRBJ1-2; CDR3: CASNGAAENYGYTF; DNA: TGTGCCAGCAACGGCGCGGCAGAGAACTATGGCTACACCTTC
D: .; size: .; V: TRBV6-1; length: 15; J: TRBJ1-2; CDR3: CASSEKGRHVYGYTF; DNA: TGTGCCAGCAGTGAGAAGGGACGCCACGTGTATGGCTACACCTTC
D: .; size: .; V: TRBV5-1; length: 11; J: TRBJ2-3; CDR3: CASKGTDTQYF; DNA: TGCGCCAGCAAGGGCACAGATACGCAGTATTTT
D: .; size: .; V: TRBV10-2; length: 13; J: TRBJ2-3; CDR3: CASSGGGLDTQYF; DNA: TGCGCCAGCAGTGGCGGGGGCCTAGATACGCAGTATTTT
D: TRBD2; size: few; V: TRBV2; length: 19; J: TRBJ2-7; CDR3: CASSSRLGLAGKDPYEQYF; DNA: TGTGCCAGCAGCAGCCGGTTGGGGCTAGCGGGGAAGGATCCCTACGAGCAGTACTTC
D: TRBD1; size: .; V: TRBV27; length: 15; J: TRBJ1-1; CDR3: CASSKTGGEDTEAFF; DNA: TGTGCCAGCAGCAAGACAGGGGGAGAAGACACTGAAGCTTTCTTT
D: .; size: .; V: TRBV6-6; length: 13; J: TRBJ1-2; CDR3: CASSYGTLDGYTF; DNA: TGTGCCAGCAGTTACGGGACATTAGATGGCTACACCTTC
D: .; size: once; V: TRBV14; length: 13; J: TRBJ2-7; CDR3: CASSPDGPYEQYF; DNA: TGTGCCAGCAGCCCGGACGGTCCCTACGAGCAGTACTTC
D: .; size: .; V: TRBV19; length: 14; J: TRBJ2-7; CDR3: CASSMGPGNREQYF; DNA: TGTGCCAGTAGTATGGGGCCAGGGAACCGCGAGCAGTACTTC
D: TRBD1; size: .; V: TRBV7-3; length: 16; J: TRBJ2-3; CDR3: CASSLGTGPPTDTQYF; DNA: TGTGCCAGCAGCCTCGGGACAGGGCCACCCACAGATACGCAGTATTTT
D: .; size: .; V: TRBV28; length: 13; J: TRBJ2-7; CDR3: CASTPGGLGEQYF; DNA: TGTGCCAGCACCCCGGGGGGCCTCGGCGAGCAGTACTTC
D: .; size: once; V: TRBV9; length: 14; J: TRBJ1-3; CDR3: CASSEQSSGNTIYF; DNA: TGTGCCAGCAGCGAGCAGTCCTCTGGAAACACCATATATTTT
D: .; size: .; V: TRBV6-5; length: 14; J: TRBJ1-5; CDR3: CASSLTELNQPQHF; DNA: TGTGCCAGCAGTCTCACAGAGCTCAATCAGCCCCAGCATTTT
D: .; size: .; V: TRBV4-3; length: 15; J: TRBJ2-5; CDR3: CASSQENWPQETQYF; DNA: TGCGCCAGCAGCCAAGAAAATTGGCCCCAAGAGACCCAGTACTTC
D: TRBD2; size: once; V: TRBV5-1; length: 18; J: TRBJ2-3; CDR3: CASSLDGGATFGTDTQYF; DNA: TGCGCCAGCAGCTTGGACGGGGGGGCCACCTTTGGGACAGATACGCAGTATTTT
D: .; size: few; V: TRBV4-2; length: 13; J: TRBJ1-2; CDR3: CASSQFGADGYTF; DNA: TGTGCCAGCAGCCAATTTGGGGCGGATGGCTACACCTTC
D: .; size: .; V: TRBV11-2; length: 18; J: TRBJ1-4; CDR3: CASRLDAFNKETNEKLFF; DNA: TGTGCCAGCAGACTGGACGCGTTTAACAAGGAAACTAATGAAAAACTGTTTTTT
D: .; size: .; V: TRBV25-1; length: 11; J: TRBJ1-1; CDR3: CASQENTEAFF; DNA: TGTGCCAGCCAGGAGAACACTGAAGCTTTCTTT
D: .; size: once; V: TRBV18; length: 17; J: TRBJ2-4; CDR3: CASSPSPEGLAKNIQYF; DNA: TGTGCCAGCTCCCCTTCACCGGAAGGGCTAGCCAAAAACATTCAGTACTTC
D: .; size: .; V: TRBV7-6; length: 14; J: TRBJ1-2; CDR3: CASSRAGLYDSYTF; DNA: TGTGCCAGCAGCCGGGCGGGACTCTATGATAGCTACACCTTC
D: TRBD1; size: .; V: TRBV27; length: 15; J: TRBJ1-2; CDR3: CASSPLTGFGYGYTF; DNA: TGTGCCAGCAGTCCTCTGACAGGGTTCGGCTATGGCTACACCTTC
D: TRBD1; size: .; V: TRBV6-5; length: 14; J: TRBJ1-2; CDR3: CASQEGALFYGYTF; DNA: TGTGCCAGCCAGGAGGGGGCGCTTTTCTATGGCTACACCTTC
D: .; size: .; V: TRBV12-1; length: 14; J: TRBJ2-7; CDR3: CASSLPAKGREQYF; DNA: TGTGCCAGCAGCCTCCCCGCGAAGGGTCGGGAGCAGTACTTC
D: TRBD1; size: .; V: TRBV7-9; length: 16; J: TRBJ1-2; CDR3: CASSLAGDRGYYGYTF; DNA: TGTGCCAGCAGCTTAGCGGGGGACAGGGGATACTATGGCTACACCTTC
D: .; size: .; V: TRBV30; length: 13; J: TRBJ1-2; CDR3: CAWRDSSNYGYTF; DNA: TGTGCCTGGAGGGACAGCAGTAACTATGGCTACACCTTC
D: TRBD2; size: .; V: TRBV9; length: 14; J: TRBJ2-7; CDR3: CASSDSGGPYEQYF; DNA: TGTGCCAGCAGCGATAGCGGGGGCCCCTACGAGCAGTACTTC
D: .; size: .; V: TRBV6-6; length: 16; J: TRBJ2-5; CDR3: CASINRPGATQETQYF; DNA: TGTGCCAGCATCAACCGGCCGGGGGCCACCCAAGAGACCCAGTACTTC
D: .; size: .; V: TRBV27; length: 13; J: TRBJ1-2; CDR3: CASSFTGTSGYTF; DNA: TGTGCCAGCAGTTTTACCGGGACGTCTGGCTACACCTTC